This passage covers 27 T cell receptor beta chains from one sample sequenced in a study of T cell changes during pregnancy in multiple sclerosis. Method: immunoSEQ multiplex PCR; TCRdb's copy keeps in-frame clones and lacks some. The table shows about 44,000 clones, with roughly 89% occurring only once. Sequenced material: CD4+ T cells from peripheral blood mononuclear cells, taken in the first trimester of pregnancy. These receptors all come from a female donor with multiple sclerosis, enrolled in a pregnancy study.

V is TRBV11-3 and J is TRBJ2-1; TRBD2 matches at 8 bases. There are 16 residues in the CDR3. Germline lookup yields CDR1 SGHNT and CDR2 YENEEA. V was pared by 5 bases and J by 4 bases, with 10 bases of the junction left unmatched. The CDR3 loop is CASSPNGLALYNEQFF. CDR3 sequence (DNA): TGTGCCAGCAGCCCAAACGGACTAGCCCTATACAATGAGCAGTTCTTC.

Here the CDR3 reads CASSLFLAGLNEQYF. The CDR3 DNA follows: TGTGCCAGCAGTTTATTCCTAGCGGGATTAAACGAGCAGTACTTC. The chain carries TRBV28 and TRBJ2-7; 9 bases map to TRBD2. The CDR3 is 15 residues long. V trimming: 1 base; J trimming: 5 bases; junction bases outside the gene matches: 6. Germline loops: CDR1 MDHEN, CDR2 SYDVKM. The variable domain in full, with the rest retrieved from reference TRBV28 and TRBJ2-7, is DVKVTQSSRYLVKRTGEKVFLECVQDMDHENMFWYRQDPGLGLRLIYFSYDVKMKEKGDIPEGYSVSREKKERFSLILESASTNQTSMYLCASSLFLAGLNEQYFGPGTRLTVT.

CDR3 sequence reads: CASSSATPRGNNEQFF. CDR3 sequence (DNA): TGTGCCAGCAGCTCGGCGACTCCCCGGGGGAACAATGAGCAGTTCTTC. The chain employs TRBV2 and TRBJ2-1, with D possibly matching TRBD2 (6 bases). The CDR3 consists of 16 residues. Looked up from germline, CDR1 is SNHLY and CDR2 is FYNNEI. The V end was cut by 6 bases, the J end by 5 bases, with 20 bases between.

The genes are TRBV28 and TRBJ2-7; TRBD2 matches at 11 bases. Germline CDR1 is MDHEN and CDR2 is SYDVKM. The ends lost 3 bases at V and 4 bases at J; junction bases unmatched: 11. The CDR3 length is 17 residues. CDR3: CASSLGVAGGPRYEQYF. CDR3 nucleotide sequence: TGTGCCAGCAGTTTGGGGGTAGCGGGAGGGCCGAGGTACGAGCAGTACTTC.

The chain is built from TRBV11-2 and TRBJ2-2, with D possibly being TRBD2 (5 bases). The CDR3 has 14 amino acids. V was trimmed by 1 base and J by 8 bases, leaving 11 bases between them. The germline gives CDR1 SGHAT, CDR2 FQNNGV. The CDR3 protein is CASSLVGGEGELFF. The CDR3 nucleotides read TGTGCCAGCAGCTTAGTCGGAGGAGAAGGGGAGCTGTTTTTT.

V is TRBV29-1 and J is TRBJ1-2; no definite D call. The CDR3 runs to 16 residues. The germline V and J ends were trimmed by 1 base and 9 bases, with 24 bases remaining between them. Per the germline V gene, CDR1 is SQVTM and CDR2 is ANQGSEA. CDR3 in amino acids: CSVEVLTSLLALSYTF. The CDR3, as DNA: TGCAGCGTTGAAGTTCTCACAAGCCTGCTAGCCCTTAGCTACACCTTC.

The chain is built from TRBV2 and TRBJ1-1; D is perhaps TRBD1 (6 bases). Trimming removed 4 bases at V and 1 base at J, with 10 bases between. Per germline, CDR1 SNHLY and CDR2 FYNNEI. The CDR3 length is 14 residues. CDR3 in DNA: TGTGCCAGCAGTGTCCGACAGGAGAACACTGAAGCTTTCTTT. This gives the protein CASSVRQENTEAFF.

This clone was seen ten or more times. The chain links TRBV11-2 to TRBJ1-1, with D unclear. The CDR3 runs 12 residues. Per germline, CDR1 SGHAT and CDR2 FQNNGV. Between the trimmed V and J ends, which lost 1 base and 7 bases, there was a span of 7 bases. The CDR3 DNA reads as TGTGCCAGCAGCTTAGGCGGCCTTGAAGCTTTCTTT. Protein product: CASSLGGLEAFF.

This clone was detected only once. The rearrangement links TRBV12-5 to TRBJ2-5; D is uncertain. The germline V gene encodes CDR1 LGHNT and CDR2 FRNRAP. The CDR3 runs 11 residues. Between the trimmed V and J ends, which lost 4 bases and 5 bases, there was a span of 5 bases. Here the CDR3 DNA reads TGTGCTAGTGGTTCCAGGGAGACCCAGTACTTC. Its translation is CASGSRETQYF.

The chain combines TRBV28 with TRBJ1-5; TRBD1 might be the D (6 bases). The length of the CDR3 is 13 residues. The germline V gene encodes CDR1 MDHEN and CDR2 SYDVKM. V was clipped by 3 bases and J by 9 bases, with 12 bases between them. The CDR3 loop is CASSFRGWAPQHF. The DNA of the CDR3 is TGTGCCAGCAGTTTCAGGGGCTGGGCGCCCCAGCATTTT.

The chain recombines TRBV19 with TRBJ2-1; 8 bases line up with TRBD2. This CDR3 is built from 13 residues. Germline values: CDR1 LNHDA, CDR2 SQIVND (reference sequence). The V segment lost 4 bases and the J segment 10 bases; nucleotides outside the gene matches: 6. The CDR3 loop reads CASSNLAGREQFF. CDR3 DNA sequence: TGTGCCAGTAGTAACCTAGCGGGCCGGGAGCAGTTCTTC.

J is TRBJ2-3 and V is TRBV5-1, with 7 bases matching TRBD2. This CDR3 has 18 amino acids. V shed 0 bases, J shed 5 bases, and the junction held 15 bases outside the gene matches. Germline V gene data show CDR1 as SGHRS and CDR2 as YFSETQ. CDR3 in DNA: TGCGCCAGCAGCTTGGGGCTCGGTTGGCGGGAGAATCTAGATACGCAGTATTTT. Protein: CASSLGLGWRENLDTQYF.

The chain's CDR3 is CATSRAGSHQNIQYF. Written as DNA, the CDR3 is TGTGCCACCAGCAGAGCCGGGAGTCACCAAAACATTCAGTACTTC. The V call is TRBV15, the J call TRBJ2-4, with D perhaps matching TRBD2 (6 bases). This CDR3 is built from 15 residues. V lost 1 base and J lost 5, with 12 bases in between. Germline CDR1 is LNHNV and CDR2 is YYDKDF (reference sequence). Full variable domain (missing parts from reference TRBV15 and TRBJ2-4): DAMVIQNPRYQVTQFGKPVTLSCSQTLNHNVMYWYQQKSSQAPKLLFHYYDKDFNNEADTPDNFQSRRPNTSFCFLDIRSPGLGDTAMYLCATSRAGSHQNIQYFGAGTRLSVL.

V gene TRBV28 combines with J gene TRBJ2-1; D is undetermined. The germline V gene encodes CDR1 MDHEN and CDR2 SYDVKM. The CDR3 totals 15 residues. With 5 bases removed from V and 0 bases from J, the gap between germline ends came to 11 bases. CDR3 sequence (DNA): TGTGCCAGCAGTCTCGACGCGGTCTCCTACAATGAGCAGTTCTTC. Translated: CASSLDAVSYNEQFF.

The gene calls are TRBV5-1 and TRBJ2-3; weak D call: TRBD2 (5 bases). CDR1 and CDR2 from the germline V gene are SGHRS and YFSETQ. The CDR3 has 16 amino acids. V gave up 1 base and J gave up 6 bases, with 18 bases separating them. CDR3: CASSLWRTLQGDTQYF. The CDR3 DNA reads TGCGCCAGCAGCTTGTGGCGGACTCTTCAAGGGGATACGCAGTATTTT. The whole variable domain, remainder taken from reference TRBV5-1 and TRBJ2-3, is KAGVTQTPRYLIKTRGQQVTLSCSPISGHRSVSWYQQTPGQGLQFLFEYFSETQRNKGNFPGRFSGRQFSNSRSEMNVSTLELGDSALYLCASSLWRTLQGDTQYFGPGTRLTVL.

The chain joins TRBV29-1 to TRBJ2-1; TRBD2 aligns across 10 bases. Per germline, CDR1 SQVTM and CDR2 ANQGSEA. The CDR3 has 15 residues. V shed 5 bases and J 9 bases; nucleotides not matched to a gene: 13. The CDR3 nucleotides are TGCAGCGTTAGTCCGGGAGCGGGAGGGCAGAGTGAGCAGTTCTTC. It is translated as CSVSPGAGGQSEQFF.

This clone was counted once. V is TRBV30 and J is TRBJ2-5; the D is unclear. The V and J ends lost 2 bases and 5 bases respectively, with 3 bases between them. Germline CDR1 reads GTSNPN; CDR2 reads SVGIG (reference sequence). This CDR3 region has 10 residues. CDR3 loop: CAWSRETQYF. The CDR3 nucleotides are TGTGCCTGGAGTCGGGAGACCCAGTACTTC.

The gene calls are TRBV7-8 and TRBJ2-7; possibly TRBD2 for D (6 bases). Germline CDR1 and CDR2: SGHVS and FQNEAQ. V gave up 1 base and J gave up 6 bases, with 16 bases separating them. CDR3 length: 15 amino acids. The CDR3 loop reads CASSLVVPGRGEQYF. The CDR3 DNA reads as TGTGCCAGCAGCTTAGTAGTCCCAGGGCGGGGCGAGCAGTACTTC. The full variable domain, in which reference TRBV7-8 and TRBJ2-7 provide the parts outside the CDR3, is GAGVSQSPRYKVAKRGQDVALRCDPISGHVSLFWYQQALGQGPEFLTYFQNEAQLDKSGLPSDRFFAERPEGSVSTLKIQRTQQEDSAVYLCASSLVVPGRGEQYFGPGTRLTVT.

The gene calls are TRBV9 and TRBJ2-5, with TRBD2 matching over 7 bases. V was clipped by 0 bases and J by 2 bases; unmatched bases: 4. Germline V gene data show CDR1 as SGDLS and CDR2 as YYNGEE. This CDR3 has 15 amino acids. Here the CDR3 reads CASSVAPSGQETQYF. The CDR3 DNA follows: TGTGCCAGCAGCGTAGCTCCTAGCGGACAAGAGACCCAGTACTTC.

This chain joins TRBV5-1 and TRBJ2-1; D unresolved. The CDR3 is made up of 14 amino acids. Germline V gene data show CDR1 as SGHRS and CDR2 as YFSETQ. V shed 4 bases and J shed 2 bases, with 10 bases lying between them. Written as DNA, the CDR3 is TGCGCCAGCAGCCAGCTAGAAACCTACAATGAGCAGTTCTTC. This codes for CASSQLETYNEQFF.

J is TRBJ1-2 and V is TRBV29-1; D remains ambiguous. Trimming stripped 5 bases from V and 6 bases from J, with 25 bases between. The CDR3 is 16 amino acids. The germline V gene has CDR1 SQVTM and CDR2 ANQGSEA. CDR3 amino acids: CSVKSGNLIRPDGYTF. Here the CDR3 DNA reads TGCAGCGTTAAATCGGGAAACCTAATCCGTCCAGATGGCTACACCTTC.

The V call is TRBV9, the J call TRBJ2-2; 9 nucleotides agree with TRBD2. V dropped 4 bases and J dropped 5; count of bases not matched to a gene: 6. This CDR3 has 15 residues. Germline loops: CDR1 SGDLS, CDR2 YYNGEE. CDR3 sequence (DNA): TGTGCCAGCAGCATTTGGACTAGCGCAACCGGGGAGCTGTTTTTT. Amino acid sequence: CASSIWTSATGELFF. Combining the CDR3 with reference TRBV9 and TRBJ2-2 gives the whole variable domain DSGVTQTPKHLITATGQRVTLRCSPRSGDLSVYWYQQSLDQGLQFLIQYYNGEERAKGNILERFSAQQFPDLHSELNLSSLELGDSALYFCASSIWTSATGELFFGEGSRLTVL.

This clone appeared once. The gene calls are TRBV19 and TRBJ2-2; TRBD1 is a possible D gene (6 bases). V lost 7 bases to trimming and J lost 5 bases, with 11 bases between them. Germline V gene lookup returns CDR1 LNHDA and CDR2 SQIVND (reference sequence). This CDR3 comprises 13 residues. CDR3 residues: CASNRQGTGELFF. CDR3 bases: TGTGCCAGTAACCGCCAGGGGACCGGGGAGCTGTTTTTT.

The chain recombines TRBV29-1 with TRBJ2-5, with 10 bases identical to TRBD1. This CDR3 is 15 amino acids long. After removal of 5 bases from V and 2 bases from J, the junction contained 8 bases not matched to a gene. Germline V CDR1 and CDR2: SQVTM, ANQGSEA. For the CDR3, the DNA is TGCAGCGTTTTATTGGGGGACAGGGGACAAGAGACCCAGTACTTC. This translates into CSVLLGDRGQETQYF.

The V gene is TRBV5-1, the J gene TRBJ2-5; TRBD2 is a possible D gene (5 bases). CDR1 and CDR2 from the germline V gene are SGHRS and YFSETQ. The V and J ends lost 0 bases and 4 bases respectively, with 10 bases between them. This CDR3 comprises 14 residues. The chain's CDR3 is CASSLGGWGETQYF. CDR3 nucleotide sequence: TGCGCCAGCAGCTTGGGAGGGTGGGGAGAGACCCAGTACTTC.

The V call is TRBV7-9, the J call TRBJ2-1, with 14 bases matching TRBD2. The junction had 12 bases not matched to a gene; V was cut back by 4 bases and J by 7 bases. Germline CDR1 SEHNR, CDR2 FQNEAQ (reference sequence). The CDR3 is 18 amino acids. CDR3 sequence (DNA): TGTGCCAGCAGCTCTAGGGGGCAGACTAGCGGGAGGGGGAATGAGCAGTTCTTC. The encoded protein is CASSSRGQTSGRGNEQFF.

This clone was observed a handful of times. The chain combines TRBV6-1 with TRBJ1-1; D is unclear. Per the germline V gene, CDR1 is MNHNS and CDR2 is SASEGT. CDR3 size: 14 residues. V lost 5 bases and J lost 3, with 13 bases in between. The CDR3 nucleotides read TGTGCCAGCAGTTCCGCCATCACTTACACTGAAGCTTTCTTT. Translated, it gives CASSSAITYTEAFF.